In this sample, the clone carrying this TCR beta chain turned up many times. Sequencing was performed with immunoSEQ multiplex PCR; in TCRdb, only in-frame clones are kept and a portion is missing. The sample has about 240,000 clones, 75% to 85% seen once. The CDR3 totals 11 residues. Germline V CDR1 and CDR2: SGHRS, YFSETQ. Trimming cost V 2 bases and J 7 bases, with 6 bases left between them. This entry comes from a study of blood T cell repertoires in COVID-19. The clonotype was recovered from a woman in her fifties or sixties with active or convalescent COVID-19. Sample: peripheral blood. The gene calls are TRBV5-1 and TRBJ1-1; D uncertain. As DNA, the CDR3 is TGCGCCAGCAGCTTAGGCGGTGAAGCTTTCTTT. Translating gives CASSLGGEAFF.